A selection of T cell receptor beta chains follows, all from one sample in a study of T cells after somatic rescue of genetic block. Here immunoSEQ multiplex PCR was the method, and the copy in TCRdb shows in-frame clones only, minus some. Of some 74,000 clones listed, approximately 90% are singletons. The sequenced material came from peripheral blood mononuclear cells (PBMCs). These receptors were taken from a man aged 30 to 45. Both conserved end residues are part of each CDR3. The order of the fields is clone size, V gene, D gene, J gene, CDR3 protein, CDR3 DNA. A D gene is named only where the DNA matches it firmly. Clone size is not always given. Where it is, it says once, few, many or a class for expanded clones.

clone_size: NA
v_call: TRBV30
d_call: TRBD1
j_call: TRBJ1-1
cdr3_aa: CAWQKNRGRYTEAFF
cdr3_nt: TGTGCCTGGCAGAAGAACAGGGGTAGGTACACTGAAGCTTTCTTT

clone_size: NA
v_call: TRBV7-7
d_call: NA
j_call: TRBJ1-1
cdr3_aa: CASSLFVGAEAFF
cdr3_nt: TGTGCCAGCAGCTTATTTGTGGGCGCTGAAGCTTTCTTT

clone_size: NA
v_call: TRBV28
d_call: TRBD1
j_call: TRBJ1-2
cdr3_aa: CASSFSGTGNYGYTF
cdr3_nt: TGTGCCAGCAGTTTTTCTGGGACAGGGAACTATGGCTACACCTTC

clone_size: NA
v_call: TRBV5-8
d_call: TRBD2
j_call: TRBJ2-3
cdr3_aa: CASSLTSGRADTQYF
cdr3_nt: TGTGCCAGCAGCTTAACTAGCGGGAGGGCCGATACGCAGTATTTT

clone_size: few
v_call: TRBV5-8
d_call: NA
j_call: TRBJ1-2
cdr3_aa: CASSQDIRYGYTF
cdr3_nt: TGTGCCAGCAGCCAGGACATCCGCTATGGCTACACCTTC

clone_size: NA
v_call: TRBV9
d_call: TRBD1
j_call: TRBJ1-6
cdr3_aa: CASSVGTGQGREPLHF
cdr3_nt: TGTGCCAGCAGCGTAGGAACGGGACAGGGGAGAGAACCCCTCCACTTT

clone_size: NA
v_call: TRBV7-2
d_call: NA
j_call: TRBJ1-1
cdr3_aa: CASSLDRARVTEAFF
cdr3_nt: TGTGCCAGCAGCTTAGACAGGGCGCGGGTCACTGAAGCTTTCTTT

clone_size: NA
v_call: TRBV5-4
d_call: NA
j_call: TRBJ1-2
cdr3_aa: CASPALAADYGYTF
cdr3_nt: TGTGCCAGCCCAGCATTGGCAGCGGACTATGGCTACACCTTC

clone_size: NA
v_call: TRBV7-6
d_call: NA
j_call: TRBJ2-3
cdr3_aa: CASSLFGARAPDTQYF
cdr3_nt: TGTGCCAGCAGCTTATTTGGGGCCCGGGCCCCAGATACGCAGTATTTT

clone_size: once
v_call: TRBV15
d_call: TRBD2
j_call: TRBJ2-1
cdr3_aa: CATSRDLGGLAGGPGNEQFF
cdr3_nt: TGTGCCACCAGCAGAGATCTAGGGGGGCTAGCGGGAGGGCCGGGGAATGAGCAGTTCTTC

clone_size: NA
v_call: TRBV11-2
d_call: NA
j_call: TRBJ2-7
cdr3_aa: CASRTYDYEQYF
cdr3_nt: TGTGCCAGCAGAACTTACGACTACGAGCAGTACTTC

clone_size: NA
v_call: TRBV28
d_call: NA
j_call: TRBJ2-1
cdr3_aa: CASSVQGLENEQFF
cdr3_nt: TGTGCCAGCAGTGTACAGGGATTGGAGAATGAGCAGTTCTTC

clone_size: NA
v_call: TRBV27
d_call: NA
j_call: TRBJ2-6
cdr3_aa: CASSTGANVLTF
cdr3_nt: TGTGCCAGCAGTACTGGGGCCAACGTCCTGACTTTC

clone_size: once
v_call: TRBV19
d_call: NA
j_call: TRBJ1-6
cdr3_aa: CASSIIAPGQGNNSPLHF
cdr3_nt: TGTGCCAGTAGTATAATCGCCCCGGGGCAGGGGAATAATTCACCCCTCCACTTT

clone_size: NA
v_call: TRBV5-4
d_call: NA
j_call: TRBJ1-3
cdr3_aa: CASSLSGRGPPQDF
cdr3_nt: TGTGCCAGCAGCTTGTCGGGACGCGGACCCCCTCAGGATTTT

clone_size: NA
v_call: TRBV19
d_call: NA
j_call: TRBJ2-5
cdr3_aa: CASSMRETQYF
cdr3_nt: TGTGCCAGTAGTATGAGAGAGACCCAGTACTTC

clone_size: NA
v_call: TRBV5-1
d_call: NA
j_call: TRBJ1-1
cdr3_aa: CASSLGQDNTEAFF
cdr3_nt: TGCGCCAGCAGCTTGGGACAGGACAACACTGAAGCTTTCTTT

clone_size: NA
v_call: TRBV4-3
d_call: NA
j_call: TRBJ2-3
cdr3_aa: CASSQALSTDTQYF
cdr3_nt: TGCGCCAGCAGCCAAGCGTTATCCACAGATACGCAGTATTTT

clone_size: NA
v_call: TRBV28
d_call: TRBD2
j_call: TRBJ2-7
cdr3_aa: CASLSASGPLYEQYF
cdr3_nt: TGTGCCAGCCTTAGCGCTAGCGGGCCCCTTTACGAGCAGTACTTC

clone_size: NA
v_call: TRBV2
d_call: NA
j_call: TRBJ1-5
cdr3_aa: CASSDDLGQPQHF
cdr3_nt: TGTGCCAGCAGTGACGACTTAGGTCAGCCCCAGCATTTT

clone_size: NA
v_call: TRBV20-1
d_call: NA
j_call: TRBJ2-1
cdr3_aa: CSARATDEQFF
cdr3_nt: TGCAGTGCTAGGGCCACAGATGAGCAGTTCTTC

clone_size: NA
v_call: TRBV5-1
d_call: NA
j_call: TRBJ2-5
cdr3_aa: CASSLGGGGGEETQYF
cdr3_nt: TGCGCCAGCAGCTTGGGTGGTGGGGGTGGAGAAGAGACCCAGTACTTC

clone_size: NA
v_call: TRBV6-5
d_call: TRBD1
j_call: TRBJ2-1
cdr3_aa: CASSYSKLGQGGQFF
cdr3_nt: TGTGCCAGCAGTTACTCGAAGCTGGGACAGGGCGGGCAGTTCTTC

clone_size: NA
v_call: TRBV6-5
d_call: TRBD1
j_call: TRBJ2-7
cdr3_aa: CASKDRGLYEQYF
cdr3_nt: TGTGCCAGCAAGGACAGGGGTCTCTACGAGCAGTACTTC

clone_size: NA
v_call: TRBV5-4
d_call: TRBD2
j_call: TRBJ2-3
cdr3_aa: CASSPRTSGVSSDTQYF
cdr3_nt: TGTGCCAGCAGCCCCAGGACTAGCGGGGTATCATCAGATACGCAGTATTTT

clone_size: NA
v_call: TRBV4-1
d_call: NA
j_call: TRBJ2-2
cdr3_aa: CASSPLGLQGRGTGELFF
cdr3_nt: TGCGCCAGCAGCCCGCTCGGATTACAGGGTAGGGGGACCGGGGAGCTGTTTTTT

clone_size: NA
v_call: TRBV2
d_call: NA
j_call: TRBJ2-2
cdr3_aa: CASSGERDGELFF
cdr3_nt: TGTGCCAGCAGTGGGGAGAGGGACGGGGAGCTGTTTTTT

clone_size: once
v_call: TRBV7-8
d_call: TRBD1
j_call: TRBJ1-5
cdr3_aa: CASTDGRGQGPGGRNQPQHF
cdr3_nt: TGTGCCAGCACGGATGGAAGGGGACAGGGGCCCGGGGGGCGCAATCAGCCCCAGCATTTT

clone_size: NA
v_call: TRBV28
d_call: NA
j_call: TRBJ1-4
cdr3_aa: CAVSTATNEKLFF
cdr3_nt: TGTGCGGTTTCCACCGCAACTAATGAAAAACTGTTTTTT

clone_size: NA
v_call: TRBV19
d_call: TRBD1
j_call: TRBJ2-6
cdr3_aa: CASSMGLQGAGGANVLTF
cdr3_nt: TGTGCCAGTAGTATGGGATTACAGGGGGCTGGTGGGGCCAACGTCCTGACTTTC

clone_size: once
v_call: TRBV14
d_call: TRBD1
j_call: TRBJ2-1
cdr3_aa: CASSPTGGDYNEQFF
cdr3_nt: TGTGCCAGCAGCCCGACAGGGGGCGACTACAATGAGCAGTTCTTC

clone_size: NA
v_call: TRBV19
d_call: NA
j_call: TRBJ2-5
cdr3_aa: CASSIARVDQQETQYF
cdr3_nt: TGTGCCAGTAGTATTGCCAGGGTAGACCAACAAGAGACCCAGTACTTC

clone_size: NA
v_call: TRBV5-4
d_call: TRBD2
j_call: TRBJ2-5
cdr3_aa: CASSGTSGETQYF
cdr3_nt: TGTGCCAGCAGCGGGACTAGCGGAGAGACCCAGTACTTC

clone_size: once
v_call: TRBV9
d_call: TRBD2
j_call: TRBJ2-3
cdr3_aa: CASSVAGGHYTQYF
cdr3_nt: TGTGCCAGCAGCGTAGCGGGAGGACACTATACGCAGTATTTT

clone_size: NA
v_call: TRBV5-4
d_call: NA
j_call: TRBJ1-6
cdr3_aa: CASSPRSELTNSPLHF
cdr3_nt: TGTGCCAGCAGCCCTAGGTCGGAGCTAACGAATTCACCCCTCCACTTT

clone_size: NA
v_call: TRBV7-9
d_call: NA
j_call: TRBJ2-2
cdr3_aa: CASSLEVSGTGELFF
cdr3_nt: TGTGCCAGCAGCTTAGAGGTCTCGGGAACCGGGGAGCTGTTTTTT

clone_size: NA
v_call: TRBV6-4
d_call: TRBD2
j_call: TRBJ2-3
cdr3_aa: CASSDKGGSDTQYF
cdr3_nt: TGTGCCAGCAGTGACAAGGGAGGGTCGGATACGCAGTATTTT

clone_size: NA
v_call: TRBV6-1
d_call: TRBD1
j_call: TRBJ2-2
cdr3_aa: CASTSTGTAGGELFF
cdr3_nt: TGTGCCAGCACCTCGACCGGGACAGCCGGGGGGGAGCTGTTTTTT

clone_size: NA
v_call: TRBV7-6
d_call: TRBD1
j_call: TRBJ2-1
cdr3_aa: CASSPGTGRNEQFF
cdr3_nt: TGTGCCAGCAGCCCCGGGACAGGGCGGAATGAGCAGTTCTTC

clone_size: NA
v_call: TRBV4-2
d_call: NA
j_call: TRBJ1-2
cdr3_aa: CASSQGSRGEAF
cdr3_nt: TGTGCCAGCAGCCAAGGGAGTAGAGGGGAGGCCTTC

clone_size: NA
v_call: TRBV6-5
d_call: NA
j_call: TRBJ2-2
cdr3_aa: CASSRVGITGELFF
cdr3_nt: TGTGCCAGCTCCCGGGTGGGCATCACCGGGGAGCTGTTTTTT

clone_size: NA
v_call: TRBV19
d_call: NA
j_call: TRBJ2-7
cdr3_aa: CASSLGDPRHEQYF
cdr3_nt: TGTGCCAGTTCACTAGGGGACCCTCGACACGAGCAGTACTTC

clone_size: NA
v_call: TRBV15
d_call: TRBD2
j_call: TRBJ2-5
cdr3_aa: CATSRGDSGRGKETQYF
cdr3_nt: TGTGCCACCAGCAGAGGGGATAGCGGGAGGGGTAAAGAGACCCAGTACTTC

clone_size: NA
v_call: TRBV29-1
d_call: TRBD1
j_call: TRBJ2-1
cdr3_aa: CSVGTGRSSYNEQFF
cdr3_nt: TGCAGCGTCGGGACAGGCCGTAGCTCCTACAATGAGCAGTTCTTC